This TCR beta chain was sequenced in a study of metastatic and nonmetastatic thyroid tumors. Among the patients, none had received any treatment before thyroid surgery. Using MiXCR, TCRdb reanalyzed the PCR reads. The sample consists of tens of thousands of clones, about 25% of them appearing once. The receptor comes from a female donor with papillary thyroid cancer or a benign thyroid nodule (not recorded which). Some clones in this sample may be carry-over from other donors' samples. The material sequenced was blood.

This CDR3 reads CSATTRSDTQYF. The DNA for the CDR3 is TGCAGTGCTACGACCAGGTCGGATACGCAGTATTTT. This sequence joins TRBV20-1 and TRBJ2-3; D is ambiguous. V was trimmed by 4 bases and J by 6 bases, leaving 11 bases between them. CDR1 DFQATT and CDR2 SNEGSKA come from the germline V gene (reference sequence). The CDR3 consists of 12 residues.